The present entry profiles one T cell receptor (beta chain) with its context. Deletions cut 0 bases from V and 5 bases from J, with 9 bases between. This CDR3 region has 14 residues. CDR1 and CDR2 from the germline V gene are SGHRS and YFSETQ. The data stem from a study of blood T cell repertoires in COVID-19. Overall study: The samples span acute and convalescent COVID-19 from the United States, Italy and Spain.

TCRdb's table, derived via immunoSEQ multiplex PCR, lists solely in-frame clones and lacks some. The sample records about 240,000 clones, about 89% being singletons. Cohort 3 donors were reported recovered after two negative PCRs, clearance, or symptom resolution. The TCR comes from a middle-aged man who had recovered from COVID-19. The source material was PBMCs or T cells enriched from blood (not recorded which). The rearrangement links TRBV5-1 to TRBJ1-5; the D is unclear. The CDR3 nucleotides are TGCGCCAGCAGCTTGGACCCCGGAGATCAGCCCCAGCATTTT. Amino acids: CASSLDPGDQPQHF.